What follows are 21 T cell receptor beta chains derived from one specimen sequenced in a study of cytomegalovirus exposure and HLA in healthy donors. The PCR used 60 Vbeta and 13 Jbeta primers. Libraries were prepared by immunoSEQ multiplex PCR; TCRdb keeps only in-frame clonotypes and omits some of them. Here the sample spans about 70,000 clones, 86% being singletons. The material sequenced was PBMCs. These receptors were obtained from a woman in her 30s in good health and CMV-seronegative.

V is TRBV6-6 and J is TRBJ1-2; D gene unclear. V lost 0 bases and J 5 bases, leaving 7 bases between the germline ends. The CDR3 length is 13 residues. Germline-derived CDR1 and CDR2 are MNHNY and SVGAGI (reference sequence). In nucleotides, the CDR3 is TGTGCCAGCAGTTACTCTCCGGGTTATGGCTACACCTTC. Its translation: CASSYSPGYGYTF.

Here the CDR3 DNA reads TGCAGCGTTGGGAGACTAGCGGGAGAAGGCAATGAGCAGTTCTTC. Protein: CSVGRLAGEGNEQFF. The rearrangement links TRBV29-1 to TRBJ2-1, with 12 bases matching TRBD2. The CDR3 has 15 residues. V dropped 4 bases and J dropped 6; count of bases not matched to a gene: 7. Germline CDR1 and CDR2: SQVTM and ANQGSEA.

The genes are TRBV4-2 and TRBJ1-3, with TRBD1 matching 9 bases. The CDR3 has 14 residues. Germline CDR1 is LGHNA and CDR2 is YNFKEQ. V lost 4 bases, J lost 8 bases, and 6 bases stayed unmatched. The CDR3 reads CASSPTDRGHTIYF. CDR3 bases: TGTGCCAGCAGCCCGACGGACAGGGGACACACCATATATTTT.

This chain links TRBV4-2 with TRBJ2-1, with TRBD2 identical over 13 bases. Germline V gene sequence: CDR1 LGHNA, CDR2 YNFKEQ. The V gene end was trimmed by 2 bases and the J gene end by 4 bases; junction bases not matched to a gene: 2. The CDR3 extends over 16 amino acids. CDR3 DNA sequence: TGTGCCAGCAGCCAACCGGGACTAGCGGGATACAATGAGCAGTTCTTC. Protein product: CASSQPGLAGYNEQFF.

The V gene is TRBV30, the J gene TRBJ1-5, with 7 positions matching TRBD1. Germline trimming cut 2 bases from V and 0 bases from J; bases unmatched to any gene: 10. Germline values: CDR1 GTSNPN, CDR2 SVGIG (reference sequence). This CDR3 contains 17 residues. CDR3 in amino acids: CAWSPRQGVVSNQPQHF. The CDR3 DNA sequence: TGTGCCTGGAGTCCCAGGCAGGGGGTGGTTAGCAATCAGCCCCAGCATTTT.

The V and J genes are TRBV5-4 and TRBJ1-1, with D perhaps TRBD1 (6 bases). Trimming removed 3 bases at V and 3 bases at J, with 9 bases between. Germline CDR1 is SGHNT and CDR2 is YYREEE (reference sequence). The CDR3 totals 13 residues. The CDR3: CASSWGHDTEAFF. DNA for the CDR3: TGTGCCAGCAGCTGGGGACACGACACTGAAGCTTTCTTT. The variable domain in full, completed from reference TRBV5-4 and TRBJ1-1, reads ETGVTQSPTHLIKTRGQQVTLRCSSQSGHNTVSWYQQALGQGPQFIFQYYREEENGRGNFPPRFSGLQFPNYSSELNVNALELDDSALYLCASSWGHDTEAFFGQGTRLTVV.

The CDR3 protein is CASSIAKGVGEQYF. The CDR3 bases are TGTGCCAGTAGTATAGCAAAGGGGGTAGGGGAGCAGTACTTC. The chain couples TRBV19 to TRBJ2-7; D might be TRBD1 (6 bases). Trimming cost V 1 base and J 7 bases, with 14 bases left between them. The CDR3 extends over 14 amino acids. CDR1 and CDR2 from the germline V gene are LNHDA and SQIVND (reference sequence).

The V call is TRBV27, the J call TRBJ2-7, with D perhaps matching TRBD2 (7 bases). V was cut by 3 bases and J by 0 bases, with 9 bases left in between. Germline values: CDR1 MNHEY, CDR2 SMNVEV (reference sequence). The CDR3 runs 14 residues. CDR3 residues: CASSFRGASYEQYF. The CDR3 region has the DNA TGTGCCAGCAGTTTTCGGGGGGCCTCCTACGAGCAGTACTTC.

J is TRBJ1-1 and V is TRBV10-2, with D perhaps matching TRBD1 (5 bases). The CDR3 contains 12 residues. Germline lookup yields CDR1 WSHSY and CDR2 SAAADI. The V gene lost 2 bases and the J gene lost 6 bases, with 7 bases spanning the gap. CDR3 DNA: TGCGCCAGCAGTGAGGGGGACTCTGAAGCTTTCTTT. Translation: CASSEGDSEAFF.

This clone was picked up one time. The chain links TRBV28 to TRBJ1-5; 8 bases fit TRBD1. V was pared by 1 base and J by 5 bases, with 4 bases of the junction left unmatched. The CDR3 has 15 residues. Germline lookup yields CDR1 MDHEN and CDR2 SYDVKM. This CDR3 is CASSLLDRVDQPQHF. The CDR3 bases are TGTGCCAGCAGTTTATTGGACAGGGTGGATCAGCCCCAGCATTTT.

The gene calls are TRBV11-3 and TRBJ2-3; TRBD1 matches 10 bases. V dropped 5 bases and J dropped 3; count of bases not matched to a gene: 8. Germline values: CDR1 SGHNT, CDR2 YENEEA. The CDR3 runs 16 residues. The CDR3 nucleotides are TGTGCCAGCAGCCCCAATAGGGGACAGGGGACAGATACGCAGTATTTT. It encodes CASSPNRGQGTDTQYF.

V and J are TRBV6-6 and TRBJ2-5; TRBD2 is a possible D gene (5 bases). CDR1 and CDR2 (germline): MNHNY, SVGAGI (reference sequence). V gave up 0 bases and J gave up 5 bases, with 7 bases separating them. The CDR3 is 13 amino acids. DNA for the CDR3: TGTGCCAGCAGTTACTCCCGGGATGAGACCCAGTACTTC. Its protein product is CASSYSRDETQYF.

V usage is TRBV7-9 and J usage is TRBJ2-7, with 16 positions matching TRBD2. V was pared by 1 base and J by 7 bases, with 4 bases of the junction left unmatched. This CDR3 is built from 16 residues. The germline V gene encodes CDR1 SEHNR and CDR2 FQNEAQ (reference sequence). DNA of the CDR3: TGTGCCAGCAGCTTAGGGGGACTAGCGGGAGGGCAGGAGCAGTACTTC. Protein sequence: CASSLGGLAGGQEQYF.

The V gene is TRBV28, the J gene TRBJ1-1; 8 positions match TRBD1. The junction had 15 bases not matched to a gene; V was cut back by 8 bases and J by 7 bases. CDR3 size: 15 residues. Germline V gene sequence: CDR1 MDHEN, CDR2 SYDVKM. The CDR3 loop reads CASLYLGQGASEAFF. The CDR3 coding sequence is TGTGCCAGCCTCTACTTGGGGCAGGGGGCAAGTGAAGCTTTCTTT.

V and J are TRBV9 and TRBJ1-5; TRBD1 might be the D (5 bases). The V gene's germline CDR1 is SGDLS and CDR2 YYNGEE. The V gene lost 0 bases and the J gene lost 0 bases, with 7 bases spanning the gap. The CDR3 has 15 residues. CDR3 sequence: CASSVEGDSNQPQHF. CDR3 bases: TGTGCCAGCAGCGTAGAAGGGGATAGCAATCAGCCCCAGCATTTT.

V is TRBV19 and J is TRBJ1-2; TRBD1 agrees at 8 bases. J was trimmed by 3 bases and V by 5 bases; bases with no gene match: 5. CDR3 length equals 14 residues. Germline CDR1 reads LNHDA; CDR2 reads SQIVND (reference sequence). The CDR3 here is CASSQTGVDYGYTF. The CDR3 DNA reads as TGTGCCAGTAGTCAGACAGGGGTGGACTATGGCTACACCTTC.

The V gene is TRBV9, the J gene TRBJ2-3; 8 positions match TRBD2. The germline gives CDR1 SGDLS, CDR2 YYNGEE. Trimming at V came to 1 base and at J to 5 bases, leaving 9 bases not matched to a gene. The CDR3 is made up of 16 amino acids. The CDR3 coding sequence is TGTGCCAGCAGCGTATCGGGAGGGCCGGGGGGAGATACGCAGTATTTT. As protein: CASSVSGGPGGDTQYF.

The gene calls are TRBV27 and TRBJ2-2; 7 bases agree with TRBD2. The CDR3 extends over 15 amino acids. Losses at the gene ends were 6 bases for V and 2 bases for J; bases not matched to a gene: 6. Per the germline V gene, CDR1 is MNHEY and CDR2 is SMNVEV (reference sequence). Here the CDR3 reads CASSPTSENTGELFF. CDR3 DNA sequence: TGTGCCAGCAGCCCTACTAGCGAAAACACCGGGGAGCTGTTTTTT.

Here the CDR3 DNA reads TGTGCCACCATTTGGAAGGGGCCCAACTATGGCTACACCTTC. Translation gives CATIWKGPNYGYTF. J is TRBJ1-2 and V is TRBV18; a weak D match, TRBD1 (5 bases). V lost 10 bases and J 2 bases, leaving 17 bases between the germline ends. Germline V gene data show CDR1 as KGHSH and CDR2 as LQKENI. There are 14 residues in the CDR3. The whole variable domain, remainder taken from reference TRBV18 and TRBJ1-2, is NAGVMQNPRHLVRRRGQEARLRCSPMKGHSHVYWYRQLPEEGLKFMVYLQKENIIDESGMPKERFSAEFPKEGPSILRIQQVVRGDSAAYFCATIWKGPNYGYTFGSGTRLTVV.

This chain uses TRBV7-8 with TRBJ1-2; D is uncertain. V lost 1 base and J 2 bases, leaving 5 bases between the germline ends. This CDR3 is built from 13 residues. Looked up from germline, CDR1 is SGHVS and CDR2 is FQNEAQ. This chain's CDR3 is CASSLGLNYGYTF. The CDR3 nucleotides are TGTGCCAGCAGCTTAGGTCTCAACTATGGCTACACCTTC.

This chain uses TRBV2 with TRBJ1-1; TRBD1 agrees at 8 bases. This CDR3 is 15 amino acids long. Germline CDR1 and CDR2: SNHLY and FYNNEI. Losses at the gene ends were 9 bases for V and 0 bases for J; bases not matched to a gene: 9. The CDR3 sequence is CASRPGTGMNTEAFF. In DNA, the CDR3 is TGTGCCAGTCGACCCGGGACAGGAATGAACACTGAAGCTTTCTTT.